The rows below give T cell receptor beta chains drawn from one sample of a study of blood T cell repertoires in COVID-19. Sequencing was performed with immunoSEQ multiplex PCR; in TCRdb, only in-frame clones are kept and a portion is missing. The repertoire includes 250,000 or so clones, roughly four fifths of them detected once, and roughly 4% sits in the top ten. Source material: peripheral blood. The receptors were sampled from a man aged 50-60 years with acute or convalescent COVID-19. Both conserved end residues are part of each CDR3. The order of the fields is D gene, clone size, V gene, J gene, CDR3 protein, CDR3 DNA. The D gene is left open where the match is weak. Size is omitted from some rows. Given values are once, few, many or a class for expanded clones.

d_gene: TRBD1; abundance: NA; v_gene: TRBV5-1; j_gene: TRBJ1-1; CDR3aa: CASSQGQGRTEAFF; CDR3nt: TGCGCCAGCAGCCAGGGACAGGGGCGTACTGAAGCTTTCTTT
d_gene: NA; abundance: NA; v_gene: TRBV2; j_gene: TRBJ1-1; CDR3aa: CASHWTASEAFF; CDR3nt: TGTGCCAGCCATTGGACAGCCTCTGAAGCTTTCTTT
d_gene: NA; abundance: NA; v_gene: TRBV7-9; j_gene: TRBJ2-7; CDR3aa: CASSYYLQGIVYEQYF; CDR3nt: TGTGCCAGCAGTTATTACTTACAGGGAATCGTCTACGAGCAGTACTTC
d_gene: TRBD1; abundance: once; v_gene: TRBV28; j_gene: TRBJ1-4; CDR3aa: CASRRAGTGGKYEKLFF; CDR3nt: TGTGCCAGCAGACGAGCCGGGACAGGGGGCAAGTATGAAAAACTGTTTTTT
d_gene: NA; abundance: NA; v_gene: TRBV10-3; j_gene: TRBJ2-3; CDR3aa: CATDTGFQDTQYF; CDR3nt: TGTGCCACCGATACAGGGTTCCAAGATACGCAGTATTTT
d_gene: NA; abundance: NA; v_gene: TRBV5-4; j_gene: TRBJ1-2; CDR3aa: CASSTGQNYGYTF; CDR3nt: TGTGCCAGCAGCACCGGACAGAACTATGGCTACACCTTC
d_gene: NA; abundance: NA; v_gene: TRBV11-2; j_gene: TRBJ1-1; CDR3aa: CASSFGGGTEAFF; CDR3nt: TGTGCCAGCAGCTTCGGGGGAGGCACTGAAGCTTTCTTT
d_gene: NA; abundance: NA; v_gene: TRBV14; j_gene: TRBJ1-5; CDR3aa: CASSQEAGHLSNQPQHF; CDR3nt: TGTGCCAGCAGCCAAGAAGCAGGACACCTTAGCAATCAGCCCCAGCATTTT
d_gene: NA; abundance: NA; v_gene: TRBV7-9; j_gene: TRBJ2-1; CDR3aa: CASSLQAPSYNEQFF; CDR3nt: TGTGCCAGCAGCCTACAGGCTCCCTCCTACAATGAGCAGTTCTTC
d_gene: TRBD2; abundance: NA; v_gene: TRBV9; j_gene: TRBJ2-1; CDR3aa: CASSLMGLAEDNEQFF; CDR3nt: TGTGCCAGCAGCCTCATGGGACTAGCGGAGGACAATGAGCAGTTCTTC
d_gene: NA; abundance: NA; v_gene: TRBV20-1; j_gene: TRBJ1-1; CDR3aa: CSAGRNTEAFF; CDR3nt: TGCAGTGCTGGCAGAAACACTGAAGCTTTCTTT
d_gene: TRBD1; abundance: NA; v_gene: TRBV12-3/TRBV12-4; j_gene: TRBJ1-1; CDR3aa: CASSLQTGTEAFF; CDR3nt: TGTGCCAGCAGTTTGCAGACAGGGACTGAAGCTTTCTTT
d_gene: NA; abundance: once; v_gene: TRBV12-5; j_gene: TRBJ1-2; CDR3aa: CASGPLDVGGNYGYTF; CDR3nt: TGTGCTAGTGGTCCTCTAGATGTAGGAGGGAACTATGGCTACACCTTC
d_gene: TRBD2; abundance: NA; v_gene: TRBV5-1; j_gene: TRBJ2-1; CDR3aa: CASSLGGGPPYNEQFF; CDR3nt: TGCGCCAGCAGCTTGGGCGGGGGGCCCCCCTACAATGAGCAGTTCTTC
d_gene: TRBD1; abundance: NA; v_gene: TRBV29-1; j_gene: TRBJ1-4; CDR3aa: CSVRRTGIEKLFF; CDR3nt: TGCAGCGTTAGGAGGACAGGGATTGAAAAACTGTTTTTT
d_gene: TRBD1; abundance: once; v_gene: TRBV25-1; j_gene: TRBJ1-6; CDR3aa: CASSESRTGWNSPLHF; CDR3nt: TGTGCCAGCAGTGAATCCAGGACAGGGTGGAATTCACCCCTCCACTTT
d_gene: TRBD2; abundance: NA; v_gene: TRBV18; j_gene: TRBJ2-3; CDR3aa: CASSPTSGGTDTQYF; CDR3nt: TGTGCCAGCTCACCTACTAGCGGAGGCACAGATACGCAGTATTTT
d_gene: NA; abundance: NA; v_gene: TRBV5-1; j_gene: TRBJ1-2; CDR3aa: CASSLEAGALNYGYTF; CDR3nt: TGCGCCAGCAGCTTGGAGGCGGGGGCCCTTAACTATGGCTACACCTTC
d_gene: TRBD2; abundance: NA; v_gene: TRBV7-3; j_gene: TRBJ2-1; CDR3aa: CASSPEGTSANEQFF; CDR3nt: TGTGCCAGCAGCCCAGAAGGGACTAGCGCTAATGAGCAGTTCTTC
d_gene: NA; abundance: few; v_gene: TRBV15; j_gene: TRBJ1-1; CDR3aa: CATSHVAGANTEAFF; CDR3nt: TGTGCCACCAGCCACGTCGCGGGGGCGAACACTGAAGCTTTCTTT
d_gene: TRBD1; abundance: NA; v_gene: TRBV30; j_gene: TRBJ1-5; CDR3aa: CAWGTGGINQPQHF; CDR3nt: TGTGCCTGGGGAACAGGGGGTATTAATCAGCCCCAGCATTTT
d_gene: NA; abundance: once; v_gene: TRBV6-5; j_gene: TRBJ1-1; CDR3aa: CASFTDAFLGGLAFF; CDR3nt: TGTGCCAGTTTCACCGACGCGTTTCTAGGTGGCCTGGCTTTCTTT
d_gene: NA; abundance: NA; v_gene: TRBV3-1/TRBV3-2; j_gene: TRBJ1-1; CDR3aa: CASSRTDTEAFF; CDR3nt: TGTGCCAGCAGCCGGACAGACACTGAAGCTTTCTTT
d_gene: TRBD2; abundance: NA; v_gene: TRBV5-6; j_gene: TRBJ2-2; CDR3aa: CASSRLAGGSNTGELFF; CDR3nt: TGTGCCAGCAGCCGACTAGCGGGAGGCTCGAACACCGGGGAGCTGTTTTTT
d_gene: NA; abundance: NA; v_gene: TRBV4-1; j_gene: TRBJ1-1; CDR3aa: CASSNPGGLIPEAFF; CDR3nt: TGCGCCAGCAGCAATCCTGGAGGGTTGATCCCTGAAGCTTTCTTT
d_gene: TRBD1; abundance: once; v_gene: TRBV27; j_gene: TRBJ2-1; CDR3aa: CASSDRPGTVFF; CDR3nt: TGTGCCAGCAGTGACAGGCCGGGGACAGTGTTCTTC
d_gene: NA; abundance: NA; v_gene: TRBV10-3; j_gene: TRBJ1-3; CDR3aa: CAISDTTDSGNTIYF; CDR3nt: TGTGCCATCAGTGATACGACAGACTCTGGAAACACCATATATTTT
d_gene: TRBD1; abundance: many; v_gene: TRBV19; j_gene: TRBJ2-4; CDR3aa: CASSPTGQGASVVKNIQYF; CDR3nt: TGTGCCAGTAGTCCCACCGGACAGGGGGCTAGCGTAGTCAAAAACATTCAGTACTTC
d_gene: TRBD1; abundance: once; v_gene: TRBV2; j_gene: TRBJ1-6; CDR3aa: CASSRTGASYNSPLHF; CDR3nt: TGTGCCAGCAGCCGGACAGGGGCCAGTTATAATTCACCCCTCCACTTT
d_gene: TRBD1; abundance: NA; v_gene: TRBV5-5; j_gene: TRBJ1-2; CDR3aa: CASSPAGTAYGYTF; CDR3nt: TGTGCCAGCAGCCCAGCCGGGACAGCCTATGGCTACACCTTC
d_gene: TRBD1; abundance: NA; v_gene: TRBV11-2; j_gene: TRBJ2-7; CDR3aa: CASSRGWGTGEGEQYF; CDR3nt: TGTGCCAGCAGCCGCGGGTGGGGGACAGGGGAGGGCGAGCAGTACTTC
d_gene: NA; abundance: once; v_gene: TRBV14; j_gene: TRBJ2-2; CDR3aa: CASSHLTRRTGELFF; CDR3nt: TGTGCCAGCAGCCATTTGACAAGACGCACCGGGGAGCTGTTTTTT
d_gene: NA; abundance: NA; v_gene: TRBV28; j_gene: TRBJ2-5; CDR3aa: CASSRGRTTGTQYF; CDR3nt: TGTGCCAGCAGCCGGGGCAGGACGACAGGGACCCAGTACTTC
d_gene: NA; abundance: few; v_gene: TRBV6-5; j_gene: TRBJ1-4; CDR3aa: CASSQNEGRGEKLFF; CDR3nt: TGTGCCAGCAGCCAAAACGAAGGTCGGGGTGAAAAACTGTTTTTT
d_gene: NA; abundance: NA; v_gene: TRBV25-1; j_gene: TRBJ1-5; CDR3aa: CASSESRVGNQPQHF; CDR3nt: TGTGCCAGCAGTGAAAGCAGGGTTGGCAATCAGCCCCAGCATTTT
d_gene: TRBD1; abundance: NA; v_gene: TRBV13; j_gene: TRBJ1-2; CDR3aa: CASSLWDSASPGYTF; CDR3nt: TGTGCCAGCAGCTTATGGGACAGTGCCTCACCTGGCTACACCTTC
d_gene: NA; abundance: NA; v_gene: TRBV9; j_gene: TRBJ1-2; CDR3aa: CASSVDFNYGYTF; CDR3nt: TGTGCCAGCAGCGTAGACTTTAACTATGGCTACACCTTC
d_gene: NA; abundance: NA; v_gene: TRBV6-5; j_gene: TRBJ1-1; CDR3aa: CASGRPDIRFF; CDR3nt: TGTGCCAGCGGGCGGCCGGACATTCGGTTCTTT
d_gene: TRBD2; abundance: few; v_gene: TRBV6-2/TRBV6-3; j_gene: TRBJ2-7; CDR3aa: CASSYTDSGRDEQYF; CDR3nt: TGTGCCAGCAGTTACACCGATAGCGGGAGGGACGAGCAGTACTTC
d_gene: TRBD1; abundance: NA; v_gene: TRBV7-9; j_gene: TRBJ1-6; CDR3aa: CASSRGQGMSPLHF; CDR3nt: TGTGCCAGCAGCCGTGGACAGGGTATGTCACCCCTCCACTTT
d_gene: TRBD2; abundance: once; v_gene: TRBV9; j_gene: TRBJ2-1; CDR3aa: CASTRFGAGASYNEQFF; CDR3nt: TGTGCCAGCACCCGATTCGGGGCGGGAGCTTCCTACAATGAGCAGTTCTTC
d_gene: NA; abundance: NA; v_gene: TRBV18; j_gene: TRBJ1-5; CDR3aa: CASSPGTNNQPQHF; CDR3nt: TGTGCCAGCTCACCCGGGACAAACAATCAGCCCCAGCATTTT
d_gene: NA; abundance: NA; v_gene: TRBV5-1; j_gene: TRBJ2-5; CDR3aa: CASNSQETQYF; CDR3nt: TGCGCCAGCAACTCCCAAGAGACCCAGTACTTC
d_gene: NA; abundance: NA; v_gene: TRBV11-2; j_gene: TRBJ1-1; CDR3aa: CASSSWTAPEAFF; CDR3nt: TGTGCCAGCAGCTCCTGGACAGCTCCTGAAGCTTTCTTT
d_gene: NA; abundance: NA; v_gene: TRBV19; j_gene: TRBJ1-2; CDR3aa: CASSNPRGTRANYGYTF; CDR3nt: TGTGCCAGTAGTAACCCCAGGGGCACCCGGGCTAACTATGGCTACACCTTC